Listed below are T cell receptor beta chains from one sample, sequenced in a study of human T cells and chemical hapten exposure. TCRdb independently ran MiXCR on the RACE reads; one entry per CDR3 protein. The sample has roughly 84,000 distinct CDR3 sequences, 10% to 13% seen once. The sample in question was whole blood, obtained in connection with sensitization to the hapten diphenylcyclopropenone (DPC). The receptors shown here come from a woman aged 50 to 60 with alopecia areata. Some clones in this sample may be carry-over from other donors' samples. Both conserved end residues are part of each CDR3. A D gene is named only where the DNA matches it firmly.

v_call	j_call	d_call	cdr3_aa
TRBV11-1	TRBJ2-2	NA	CASTMTRDGELFF
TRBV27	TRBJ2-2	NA	CASRVFGTGELFF
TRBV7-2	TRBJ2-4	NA	CASSLARGTLAKNIQYF
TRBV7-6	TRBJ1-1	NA	CASSLTQMVTEAFF
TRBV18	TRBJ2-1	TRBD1	CASSPGQGSLAEQFF
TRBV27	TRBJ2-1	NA	CASSNRPGVHGLNEQFF
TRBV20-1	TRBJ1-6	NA	CSAQDGSSYNSPLHF
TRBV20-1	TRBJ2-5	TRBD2	CSAQRGGVTETQYF
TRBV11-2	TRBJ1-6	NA	CASSLRRDSYNSPLHF
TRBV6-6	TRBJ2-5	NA	CASSYSGVEGTQYF
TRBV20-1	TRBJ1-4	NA	CSASDWTYNEKLFF
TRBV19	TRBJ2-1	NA	CASSTRGTLNEQFF
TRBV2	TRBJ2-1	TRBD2	CASSEALQGTSVRRSYNEQFF
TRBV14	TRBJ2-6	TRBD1	CASSPPWTGPANVLTF
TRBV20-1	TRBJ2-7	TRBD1	CSAIGHRGLDEQYF
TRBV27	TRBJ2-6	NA	CASSLLSSTLRANVLTF
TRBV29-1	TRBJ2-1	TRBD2	CSVGTSGSNEQFF
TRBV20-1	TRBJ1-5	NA	CSAGRGDQPQHF
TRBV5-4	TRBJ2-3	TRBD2	CASSLELAGTDTQYF
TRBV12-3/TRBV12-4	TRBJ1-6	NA	CASSLEGWPNSPLHF
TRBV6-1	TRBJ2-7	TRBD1	CASRLTDRVYEQYF
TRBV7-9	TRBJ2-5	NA	CASSLVGVVRGETQYF
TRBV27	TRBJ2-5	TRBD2	CASSLLADQETQYF
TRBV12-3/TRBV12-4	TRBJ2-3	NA	CASSLTGGRTDTQYF
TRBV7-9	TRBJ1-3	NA	CASSLSSQVGGNTIYF
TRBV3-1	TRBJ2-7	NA	CASSQDSGPRRSEQYF
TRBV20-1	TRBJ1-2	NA	CSAPNYGGYTF
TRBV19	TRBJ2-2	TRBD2	CASSMGGPSGSNTGELFF
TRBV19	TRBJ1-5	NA	CASSINQGNQPQHF